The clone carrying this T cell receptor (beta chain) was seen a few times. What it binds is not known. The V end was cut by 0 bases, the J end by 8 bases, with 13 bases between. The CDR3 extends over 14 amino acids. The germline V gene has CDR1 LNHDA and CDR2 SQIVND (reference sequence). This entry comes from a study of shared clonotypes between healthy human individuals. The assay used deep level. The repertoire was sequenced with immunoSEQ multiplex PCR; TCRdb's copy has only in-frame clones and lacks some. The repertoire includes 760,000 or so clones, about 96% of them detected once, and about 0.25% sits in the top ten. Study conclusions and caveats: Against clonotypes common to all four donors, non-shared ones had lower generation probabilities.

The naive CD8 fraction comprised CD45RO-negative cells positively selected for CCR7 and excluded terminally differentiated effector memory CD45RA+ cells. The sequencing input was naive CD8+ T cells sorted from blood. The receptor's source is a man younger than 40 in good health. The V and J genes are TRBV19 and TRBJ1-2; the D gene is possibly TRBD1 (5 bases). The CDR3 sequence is CASSIDVARDGYTF. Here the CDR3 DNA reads TGTGCCAGTAGTATAGATGTGGCAAGGGACGGCTACACCTTC.